This entry describes one T cell receptor (beta chain). Trimming took 0 bases from V and 5 from J; bases not matched to a gene: 11. This CDR3 comprises 17 residues. Germline values: CDR1 LGHDT, CDR2 YNNKEL (reference sequence). Study processing details: Amplification of reference gene primers provided the estimated nucleated cell counts. TCRdb's copy holds only in-frame clones and misses some; the assay was immunoSEQ multiplex PCR. D and trimming come from the DNA, and the V and J calls and clone size come from that table. The table has 200,000 to 250,000 clones, roughly 81% seen once. These data are taken from a study of blood T cell repertoires in COVID-19. Study-wide context: COVID-19 samples from acute and convalescent phases originated in the United States, Italy and Spain. From T cells, B-cell-depleted T cells, or PBMCs came the material, which was cDNA or gDNA.

Sequences were obtained from peripheral blood. The J gene is TRBJ1-1, the V gene TRBV3-1 (or the pseudogene TRBV3-2), with TRBD1 identical over 8 bases. The sequence derives from a woman aged 45-60 years with active or convalescent COVID-19. Here the CDR3 DNA reads TGTGCCAGCAGCCAAGATTATCCAGGGGGCGGAACAACTGAAGCTTTCTTT. Protein product: CASSQDYPGGGTTEAFF.